Each of the 5 T cell receptor beta chains below was sequenced from the same sample in a study of long-term antiretroviral therapy in people with HIV (dated by TCRdb to the early 2020s). Sequencing of the TRB variable region was done with the immunoSEQ hsTCRB v3.0 assay at survey level resolution. In its TCRdb copy, this immuneACCESS table keeps in-frame sequences only and misses some clones. Where compared with another copy, unresolved V genes explain less than half of these, and the others have no known cause. This sample gives tens of thousands of clones in total; over 80% of them show up just once. Of the sample, more than 7.5% is held by the ten largest clones. The sequenced sample was unsorted PBMCs, obtained about 2.7 years after starting antiretroviral therapy. The receptors here all came from a young man with HIV.

The gene calls are TRBV6-5 and TRBJ1-1, with D possibly being TRBD1 (5 bases). The V end was cut by 4 bases, the J end by 8 bases, with 11 bases between. This CDR3 region has 12 residues. From germline, CDR1 is MNHEY and CDR2 SVGAGI. CDR3 in DNA: TGTGCCAGCAGTTTCCAGGGTTCCGAAGCTTTCTTT. Its translation: CASSFQGSEAFF.

The rearrangement links TRBV7-9 to TRBJ2-3, with D perhaps matching TRBD2 (5 bases). V dropped 1 base and J dropped 0 bases, with 8 bases sitting between them. CDR3 length: 15 amino acids. Germline assignment: CDR1 SEHNR and CDR2 FQNEAQ (reference sequence). CDR3 sequence: CASSLGESSTDTQYF. For the CDR3, the DNA is TGTGCCAGCAGCTTAGGGGAGTCTAGCACAGATACGCAGTATTTT.

V gene TRBV13 combines with J gene TRBJ2-3; TRBD2 might be the D (5 bases). Trimming removed 4 bases from V and 12 bases from J, with 14 bases in between. The CDR3 extends over 12 amino acids. Per germline, CDR1 PRHDT and CDR2 FYEKMQ (reference sequence). The DNA for the CDR3 is TGTGCCAGCAGCTCCCGAAGCGGCGGCCAGTATTTT. Translating gives CASSSRSGGQYF.

V usage is TRBV27 and J usage is TRBJ2-7, with 7 bases matching TRBD1. Germline CDR1 is MNHEY and CDR2 is SMNVEV (reference sequence). This CDR3 has 15 amino acids. V lost 4 bases to trimming and J lost 5 bases; unmatched junction nucleotides: 11. This CDR3 reads CASSYPGQGVDEQYF. Here the CDR3 DNA reads TGTGCCAGCAGTTACCCCGGGCAGGGGGTGGACGAGCAGTACTTC.

J is TRBJ1-2 and V is TRBV27, with 9 bases that match TRBD1. CDR3 length equals 14 residues. Germline V lookup: CDR1 MNHEY, CDR2 SMNVEV (reference sequence). With V trimmed by 6 bases and J by 3 bases, 5 bases remained unmatched. Here the CDR3 DNA reads TGTGCCAGCAGGCAAACAGGGGGCTACTATGGCTACACCTTC. Translating it yields CASRQTGGYYGYTF.